The 3 T cell receptor beta chains reported below all come from one sample, sequenced in a study of shared clonotypes between healthy human individuals. Only in-frame clones appear in the TCRdb table, and some are missing; sequencing was by immunoSEQ multiplex PCR. This sample has some 580,000 clones, with about 97% found just once. Source material: naive CD4+ T cells sorted from blood. Specified subset: CD45RA+ positively selected. Receptor source: a woman aged 25-40 years in good health.

The chain links TRBV7-9 to TRBJ1-2, with 11 bases that match TRBD1. This CDR3 region has 13 residues. CDR1 is SEHNR, CDR2 FQNEAQ, per germline (reference sequence). The trim removed 5 bases at V and 8 bases at J, leaving 4 bases unmatched. For the CDR3, the DNA is TGTGCCAGCAGCCTGGACAGGGGGCTCGGCTACACCTTC. It encodes CASSLDRGLGYTF.

V gene TRBV28 combines with J gene TRBJ2-7, with TRBD2 identical over 7 bases. Germline V gives CDR1 MDHEN, CDR2 SYDVKM. The V and J ends lost 6 bases and 4 bases, in that order; junction bases with no gene match: 18. The CDR3 is 17 amino acids. The CDR3 protein is CASRPREGSGIWYEQYF. Written as DNA, the CDR3 is TGTGCCAGCAGACCCCGAGAGGGGAGCGGGATTTGGTACGAGCAGTACTTC.

The V and J genes are TRBV28 and TRBJ2-2; 8 nucleotides align to TRBD1. Germline V gene lookup returns CDR1 MDHEN and CDR2 SYDVKM. V shed 8 bases, J shed 5 bases, and the junction held 10 bases outside the gene matches. The CDR3 covers 15 residues. In nucleotides, the CDR3 is TGTGCCAGCGGAACAACGGGACAGGAAACCGGGGAGCTGTTTTTT. Its protein is CASGTTGQETGELFF.